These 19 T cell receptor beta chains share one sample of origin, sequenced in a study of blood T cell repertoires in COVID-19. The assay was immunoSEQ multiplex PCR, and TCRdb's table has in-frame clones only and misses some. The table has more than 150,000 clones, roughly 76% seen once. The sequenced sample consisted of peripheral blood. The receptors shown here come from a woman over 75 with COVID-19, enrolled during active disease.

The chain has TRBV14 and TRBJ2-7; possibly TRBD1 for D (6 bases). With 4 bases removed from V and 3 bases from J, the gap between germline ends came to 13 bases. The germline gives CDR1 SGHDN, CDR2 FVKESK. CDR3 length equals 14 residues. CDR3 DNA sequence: TGTGCCAGCAGCCCGATGCAGGGGTTCTACGAGCAGTACTTC. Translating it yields CASSPMQGFYEQYF.

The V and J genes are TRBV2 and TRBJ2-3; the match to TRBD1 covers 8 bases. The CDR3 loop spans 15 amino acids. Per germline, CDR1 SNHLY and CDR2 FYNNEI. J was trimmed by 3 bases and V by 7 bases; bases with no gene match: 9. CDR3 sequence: CASTPATGATDTQYF. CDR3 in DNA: TGTGCCAGCACCCCTGCGACAGGGGCGACAGATACGCAGTATTTT.

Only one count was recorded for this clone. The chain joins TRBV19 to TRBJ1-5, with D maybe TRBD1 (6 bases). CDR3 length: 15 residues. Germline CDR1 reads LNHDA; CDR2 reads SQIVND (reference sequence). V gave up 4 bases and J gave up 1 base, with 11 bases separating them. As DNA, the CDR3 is TGTGCCAGTAGTACCCATGGGGGCAGCAATCAGCCCCAGCATTTT. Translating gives CASSTHGGSNQPQHF.

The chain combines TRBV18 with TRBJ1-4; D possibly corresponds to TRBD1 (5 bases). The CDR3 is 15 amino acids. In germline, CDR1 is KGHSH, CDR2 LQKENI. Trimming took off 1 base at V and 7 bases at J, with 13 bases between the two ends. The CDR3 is CASSPQGQNGEKLFF. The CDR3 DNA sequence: TGTGCCAGCTCACCACAGGGGCAAAACGGTGAAAAACTGTTTTTT.

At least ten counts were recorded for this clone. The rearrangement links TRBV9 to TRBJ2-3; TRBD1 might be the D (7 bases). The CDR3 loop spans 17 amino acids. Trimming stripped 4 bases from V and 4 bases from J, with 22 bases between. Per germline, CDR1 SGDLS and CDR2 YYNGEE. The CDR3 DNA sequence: TGTGCCAGCAGCCCTTCCAGGGGGACTGGTCGTGCAGATACGCAGTATTTT. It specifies CASSPSRGTGRADTQYF.

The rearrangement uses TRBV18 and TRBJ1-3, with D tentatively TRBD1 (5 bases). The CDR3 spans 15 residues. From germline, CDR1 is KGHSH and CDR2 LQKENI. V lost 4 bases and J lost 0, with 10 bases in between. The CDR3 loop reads CASSLDTASGNTIYF. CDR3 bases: TGTGCCAGCTCACTGGACACCGCCTCTGGAAACACCATATATTTT.

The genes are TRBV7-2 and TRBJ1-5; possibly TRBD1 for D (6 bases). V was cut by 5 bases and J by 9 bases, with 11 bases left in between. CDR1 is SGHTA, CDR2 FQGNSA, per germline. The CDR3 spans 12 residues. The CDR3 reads CASSLLQGPQHF. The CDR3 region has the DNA TGTGCCAGCAGCCTTCTACAGGGGCCCCAGCATTTT.

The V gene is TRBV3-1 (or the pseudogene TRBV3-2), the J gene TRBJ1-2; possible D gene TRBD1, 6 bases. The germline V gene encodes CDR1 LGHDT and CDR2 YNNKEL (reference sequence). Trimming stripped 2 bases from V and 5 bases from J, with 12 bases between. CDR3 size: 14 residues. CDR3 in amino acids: CASSQSVRGYGYTF. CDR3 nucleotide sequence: TGTGCCAGCAGCCAATCTGTCAGGGGTTATGGCTACACCTTC.

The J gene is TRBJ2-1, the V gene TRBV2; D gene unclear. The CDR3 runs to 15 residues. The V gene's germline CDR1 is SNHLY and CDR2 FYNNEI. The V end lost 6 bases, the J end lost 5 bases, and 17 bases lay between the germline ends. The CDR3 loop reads CASSFSQAQDNEQFF. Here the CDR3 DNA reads TGTGCCAGCAGCTTCTCTCAGGCCCAAGACAATGAGCAGTTCTTC.

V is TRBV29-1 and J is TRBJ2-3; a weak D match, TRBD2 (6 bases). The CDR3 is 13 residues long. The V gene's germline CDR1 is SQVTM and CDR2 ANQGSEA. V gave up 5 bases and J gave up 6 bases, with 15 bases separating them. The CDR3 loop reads CSVRTAGSDTQYF. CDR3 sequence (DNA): TGCAGCGTTCGGACCGCGGGATCCGATACGCAGTATTTT.

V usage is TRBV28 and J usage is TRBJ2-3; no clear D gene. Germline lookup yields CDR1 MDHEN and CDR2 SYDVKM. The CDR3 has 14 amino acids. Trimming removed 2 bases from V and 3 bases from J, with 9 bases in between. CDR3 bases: TGTGCCAGCAGTTTAGATCGGAGAACAGATACGCAGTATTTT. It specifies CASSLDRRTDTQYF.

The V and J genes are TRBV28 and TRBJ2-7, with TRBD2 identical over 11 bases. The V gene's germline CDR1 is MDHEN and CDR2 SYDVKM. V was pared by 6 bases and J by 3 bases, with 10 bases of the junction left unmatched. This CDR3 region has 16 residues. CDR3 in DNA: TGTGCCAGCAGGGGGGGTGGGACTAGCGGTTACTACGAGCAGTACTTC. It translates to CASRGGGTSGYYEQYF.

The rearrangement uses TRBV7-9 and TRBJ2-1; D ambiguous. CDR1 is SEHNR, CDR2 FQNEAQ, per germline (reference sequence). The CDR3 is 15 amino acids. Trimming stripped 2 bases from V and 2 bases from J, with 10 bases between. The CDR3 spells CASSLMRGPYNEQFF. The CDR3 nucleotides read TGTGCCAGCAGCTTAATGCGAGGCCCCTACAATGAGCAGTTCTTC.

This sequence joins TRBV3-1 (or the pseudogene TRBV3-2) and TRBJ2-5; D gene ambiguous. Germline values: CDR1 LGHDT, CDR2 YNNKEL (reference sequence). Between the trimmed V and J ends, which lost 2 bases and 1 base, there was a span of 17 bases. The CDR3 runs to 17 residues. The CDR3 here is CASSQLRVLLSQETQYF. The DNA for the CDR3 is TGTGCCAGCAGCCAACTACGGGTATTGCTGAGCCAAGAGACCCAGTACTTC.

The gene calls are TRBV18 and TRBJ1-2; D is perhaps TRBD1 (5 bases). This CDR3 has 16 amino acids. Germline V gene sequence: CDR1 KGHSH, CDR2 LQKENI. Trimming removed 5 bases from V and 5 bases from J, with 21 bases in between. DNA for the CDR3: TGTGCCAGCTCAGAGGTATTAGGAGGGGACTGGTATGGCTACACCTTC. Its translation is CASSEVLGGDWYGYTF.

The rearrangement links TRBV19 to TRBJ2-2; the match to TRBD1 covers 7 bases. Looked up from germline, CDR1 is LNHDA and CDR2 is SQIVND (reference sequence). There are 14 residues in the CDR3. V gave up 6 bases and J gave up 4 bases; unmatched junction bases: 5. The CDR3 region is CASSWTGTTGELFF. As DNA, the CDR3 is TGTGCCAGTAGCTGGACAGGAACCACCGGGGAGCTGTTTTTT.

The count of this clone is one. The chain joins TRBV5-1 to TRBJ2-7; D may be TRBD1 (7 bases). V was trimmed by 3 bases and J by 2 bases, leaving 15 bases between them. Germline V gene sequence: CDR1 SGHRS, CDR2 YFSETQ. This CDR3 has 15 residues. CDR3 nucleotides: TGCGCCAGCAGCTCGGGACTGGGACAGACCTACGAGCAGTACTTC. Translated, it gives CASSSGLGQTYEQYF.

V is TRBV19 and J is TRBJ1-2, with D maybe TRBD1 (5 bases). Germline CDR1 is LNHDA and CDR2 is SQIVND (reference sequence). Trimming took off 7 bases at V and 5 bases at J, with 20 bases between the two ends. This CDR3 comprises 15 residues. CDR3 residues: CASISSGGRGYGYTF. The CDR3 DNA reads TGTGCCAGTATTTCTAGCGGTGGCCGGGGGTATGGCTACACCTTC.

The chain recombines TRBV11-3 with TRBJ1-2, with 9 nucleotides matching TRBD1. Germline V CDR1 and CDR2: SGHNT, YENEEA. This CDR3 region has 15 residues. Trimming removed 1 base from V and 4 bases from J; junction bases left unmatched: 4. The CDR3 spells CASSLGPGQGYGYTF. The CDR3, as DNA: TGTGCCAGCAGCTTAGGCCCGGGACAGGGCTATGGCTACACCTTC.